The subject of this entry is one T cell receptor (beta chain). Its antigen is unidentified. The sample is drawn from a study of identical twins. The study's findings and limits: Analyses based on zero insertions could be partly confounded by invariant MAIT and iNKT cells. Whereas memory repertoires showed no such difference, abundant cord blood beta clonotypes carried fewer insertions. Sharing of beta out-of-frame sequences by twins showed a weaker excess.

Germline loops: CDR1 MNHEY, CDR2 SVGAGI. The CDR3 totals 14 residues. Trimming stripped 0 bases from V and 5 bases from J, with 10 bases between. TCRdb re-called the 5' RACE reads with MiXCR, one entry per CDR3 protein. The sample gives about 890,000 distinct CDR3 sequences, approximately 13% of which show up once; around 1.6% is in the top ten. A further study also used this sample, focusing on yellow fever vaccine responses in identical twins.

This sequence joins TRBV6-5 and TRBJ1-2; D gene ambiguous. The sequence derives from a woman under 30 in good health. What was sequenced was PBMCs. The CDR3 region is CASSYSRERYGYTF. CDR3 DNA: TGTGCCAGCAGTTACTCCAGAGAGAGATATGGCTACACCTTC.